This entry describes one T cell receptor beta chain. Whereas donors were nominally healthy upon sampling, unrecorded immune exposures were probable. Germline CDR1 and CDR2: MDHEN and SYDVKM. J was trimmed by 1 base and V by 3 bases; bases with no gene match: 5. The CDR3 has 15 amino acids. The PCR made use of 60 Vbeta and 13 Jbeta primers. Profiled with immunoSEQ multiplex PCR; TCRdb holds only in-frame clones, not every one. Seen here are roughly 100,000 clones, about four fifths observed once, and the top ten hold roughly 1.2%. This record belongs to a study of cytomegalovirus exposure and HLA in healthy donors.

The clonotype originates from a man younger than 45 in good health and CMV-seronegative. The chain combines TRBV28 with TRBJ2-5, with TRBD2 matching over 7 bases. Sequenced: PBMCs. CDR3 sequence reads: CASSFLGGGQETQYF. The CDR3 DNA is TGTGCCAGCAGTTTTCTTGGGGGGGGCCAAGAGACCCAGTACTTC.